Below, 4 T cell receptor beta chains from the same sample are listed, as sequenced in a study of T-cell reconstitution after alpha-beta-depleted transplantation in children. The TCRbeta library incorporated unique molecular identifiers. From the PCR reads, TCRdb called clonotypes with MiXCR, one entry per CDR3 protein. The repertoire holds just under 250,000 distinct CDR3 sequences, about 25% seen once, with about 2.8% in the top ten. Sequenced here: PBMCs, sampled before TCRalphabeta/CD19-depleted stem cell transplant. The receptors come from a girl aged 2 to 10 with Fanconi anemia, due to receive a stem cell transplant.

This clonotype was seen a few times. The chain links TRBV28 to TRBJ2-4; D perhaps matches TRBD1 (6 bases). Per germline, CDR1 MDHEN and CDR2 SYDVKM. The CDR3 is 13 amino acids. V lost 8 bases and J 5 bases, leaving 13 bases between the germline ends. The CDR3 sequence is CASLTGWENIQYF. CDR3 DNA sequence: TGTGCCAGCCTCACAGGGTGGGAAAACATTCAGTACTTC.

This clonotype was recorded many times. The chain links TRBV5-1 to TRBJ1-2, with 7 bases fitting TRBD1. The CDR3 sequence is 14 residues long. Germline CDR1 is SGHRS and CDR2 is YFSETQ. The V gene end was trimmed by 4 bases and the J gene end by 1 base; junction bases not matched to a gene: 4. As DNA, the CDR3 is TGCGCCAGCAGCCCCGGACAGGTTAACTATGGCTACACCTTC. Translation: CASSPGQVNYGYTF.

This clonotype came up many times. The DNA of the CDR3 is TGTGCCAGCAGCCAAGATAACAACGGTAGAGGGTACTTC. It translates to CASSQDNNGRGYF. This chain links TRBV4-2 with TRBJ2-7; D ambiguous. The CDR3 covers 13 residues. Between the trimmed V and J ends, which lost 0 bases and 12 bases, there was a span of 15 bases. CDR1 and CDR2 from the germline V gene are LGHNA and YNFKEQ.

The rearrangement uses TRBV9 and TRBJ2-1, with D perhaps matching TRBD2 (6 bases). Germline V gives CDR1 SGDLS, CDR2 YYNGEE. Trimming pared 2 bases from V and 7 bases from J, leaving 19 bases between. This CDR3 has 16 residues. CDR3 DNA: TGTGCCAGCAGCGTCTCCCCCGCCCCAGGGAGGAATGAGCAGTTCTTC. Translation gives CASSVSPAPGRNEQFF.